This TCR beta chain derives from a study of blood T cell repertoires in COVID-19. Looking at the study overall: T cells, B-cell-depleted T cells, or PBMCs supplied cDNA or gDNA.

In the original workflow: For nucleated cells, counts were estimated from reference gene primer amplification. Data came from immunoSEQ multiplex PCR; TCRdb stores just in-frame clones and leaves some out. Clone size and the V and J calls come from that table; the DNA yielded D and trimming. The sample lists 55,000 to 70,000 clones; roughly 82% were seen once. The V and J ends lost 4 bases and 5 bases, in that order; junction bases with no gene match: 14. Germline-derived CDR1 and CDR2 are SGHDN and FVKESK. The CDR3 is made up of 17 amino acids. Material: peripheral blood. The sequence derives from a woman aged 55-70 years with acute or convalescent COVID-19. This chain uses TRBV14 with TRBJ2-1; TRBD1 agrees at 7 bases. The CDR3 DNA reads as TGTGCCAGCAGCCGAGGAGCAGGGGGTATACGGGACAATGAGCAGTTCTTC. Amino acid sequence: CASSRGAGGIRDNEQFF. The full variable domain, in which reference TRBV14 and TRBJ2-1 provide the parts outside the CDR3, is EAGVTQFPSHSVIEKGQTVTLRCDPISGHDNLYWYRRVMGKEIKFLLHFVKESKQDESGMPNNRFLAERTGGTYSTLKVQPAELEDSGVYFCASSRGAGGIRDNEQFFGPGTRLTVL.